The rows below give T cell receptor beta chains drawn from one sample of a study of blood T cell repertoires in COVID-19. TCRdb's copy holds only in-frame clones and misses some; the assay was immunoSEQ multiplex PCR. The sample holds roughly 160,000 clones, approximately 90% seen once. The sequenced sample was peripheral blood. Receptors originate from a man between 18 and 35 years old with acute or convalescent COVID-19. The CDR3 runs from the conserved cysteine through the conserved F or W. D genes are given only for firm matches. Expanded clones are given a class, and other clones once, few, many or no size at all.

v_gene	d_gene	j_gene	abundance	CDR3nt	CDR3aa
TRBV5-6	TRBD1	TRBJ1-4	few	TGTGCCAGCAGAACGGGACAGGGAGAGGAAAAACTGTTTTTT	CASRTGQGEEKLFF
TRBV14	-	TRBJ1-1	-	TGTGCCAGCAGCCAAGCAGGTTTAACGAACACTGAAGCTTTCTTT	CASSQAGLTNTEAFF
TRBV24-1	TRBD2	TRBJ2-2	-	TGTGCCACCAGTGACAGGGAACGGGGGGACGCGAGGACCGGGGAGCTGTTTTTT	CATSDRERGDARTGELFF
TRBV29-1	-	TRBJ2-3	-	TGCAGCGGGGCCCGTGGCACAGATACGCAGTATTTT	CSGARGTDTQYF
TRBV7-9	TRBD1	TRBJ2-6	-	TGTGCCAGCAGCACCCGGGACAGAAGCTCTGGGGCCAACGTCCTGACTTTC	CASSTRDRSSGANVLTF
TRBV7-9	TRBD1	TRBJ1-4	-	TGTGCCAGCAGCCTCGGGACAGGGGGCGAAAAACTGTTTTTT	CASSLGTGGEKLFF
TRBV5-1	-	TRBJ1-1	-	TGCGCCAGCAGCCCTAACACAGGTCGAAACACTGAAGCTTTCTTT	CASSPNTGRNTEAFF
TRBV5-6	-	TRBJ2-7	few	TGTGCCAGCAGGTACGAGCCTGGACTTACTAACTACGAGCAGTACTTC	CASRYEPGLTNYEQYF
TRBV11-2	TRBD2	TRBJ2-5	-	TGTGCCAGCAGCTCCCCGGGACTAGCGGGGGGACAAGAGACCCAGTACTTC	CASSSPGLAGGQETQYF
TRBV10-3	TRBD1	TRBJ2-5	-	TGTGCCATCAGTGAGTCTGGGACAGGGCAGAGAGAGACCCAGTACTTC	CAISESGTGQRETQYF
TRBV4-2	-	TRBJ1-1	-	TGTGCCAGCAGCCAAGTTCCAGCCTACAGGCTTACTGAAGCTTTCTTT	CASSQVPAYRLTEAFF
TRBV30	-	TRBJ2-7	few	TGTGCCTGGAGTATAACGGGTGTCTACGAGCAGTACTTC	CAWSITGVYEQYF
TRBV3-1/TRBV3-2	TRBD1	TRBJ1-4	-	TGTGCCAGCAGCCAAGATCGGACAGGGGTTGATGAAAAACTGTTTTTT	CASSQDRTGVDEKLFF
TRBV27	TRBD1	TRBJ2-7	-	TGTGCCAGCAGTTCCGTCCCGGGACAGTCTTTCTCCTACGAGCAGTACTTC	CASSSVPGQSFSYEQYF
TRBV15	-	TRBJ1-2	once	TGTGCCACCAGCAGGGAACAGGGCTATGGCTACACCTTC	CATSREQGYGYTF
TRBV6-5	-	TRBJ1-2	-	TGTGCCAGCAGCCCAATGACAGTATCCTATGGCTACACCTTC	CASSPMTVSYGYTF